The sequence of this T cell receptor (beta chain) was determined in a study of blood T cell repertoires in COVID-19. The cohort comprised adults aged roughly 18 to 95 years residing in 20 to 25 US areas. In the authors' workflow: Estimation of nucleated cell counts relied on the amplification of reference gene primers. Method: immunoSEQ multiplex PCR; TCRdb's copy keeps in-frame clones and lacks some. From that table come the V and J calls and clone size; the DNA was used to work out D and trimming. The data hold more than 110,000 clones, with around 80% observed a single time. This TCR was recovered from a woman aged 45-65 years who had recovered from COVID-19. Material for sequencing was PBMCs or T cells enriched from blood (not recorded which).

This CDR3 is CASRVGLAGYNEQFF. The CDR3 DNA reads as TGTGCCAGCAGGGTTGGGCTAGCGGGGTACAATGAGCAGTTCTTC. This rearrangement joins TRBV7-2 to TRBJ2-1; TRBD2 matches 9 bases. V trimming: 6 bases; J trimming: 4 bases; junction bases outside the gene matches: 7. CDR1 and CDR2 from the germline V gene are SGHTA and FQGNSA. The CDR3 loop spans 15 amino acids.